Listed below are T cell receptor beta chains from one sample, sequenced in a study of OX40 agonist ivuxolimab in advanced cancers. Sequencing was performed with immunoSEQ multiplex PCR; in TCRdb, only in-frame clones are kept and a portion is missing. The profile covers over 150,000 clones, with approximately 94% appearing a single time and approximately 0.32% taken by the ten largest. The sequencing used CD4+ or CD8+ T cells sorted from blood, collected in a trial of the OX40 agonist ivuxolimab. The receptors come from an adult with an advanced solid tumor such as melanoma, head and neck, liver or kidney cancer. Each CDR3 is given with its conserved first and last residue. The D gene is left open where the match is weak. A row's size may be missing; if present it is once, few, many or a size class.

>NA|TRBV9|TRBD2|TRBJ2-3
CASSVAPVAGGPDTQYF
TGTGCCAGCAGCGTAGCTCCGGTAGCGGGAGGGCCCGATACGCAGTATTTT
>NA|TRBV27|NA|TRBJ2-3
CASSWGPGDTQYF
TGTGCCAGCAGTTGGGGACCCGGGGATACGCAGTATTTT
>NA|TRBV25-1|TRBD1|TRBJ2-1
CASSELGQGEGEQFF
TGTGCCAGCAGTGAATTAGGACAGGGAGAGGGCGAGCAGTTCTTC
>NA|TRBV12-2|NA|TRBJ2-5
CASRLGGDEETQYF
TGTGCAAGTCGCTTAGGAGGGGATGAAGAGACCCAGTACTTC
>NA|TRBV27|NA|TRBJ1-3
CASSLRYPVSGNTIYF
TGTGCCAGCAGTTTAAGATATCCAGTCTCTGGAAACACCATATATTTT
>NA|TRBV10-1|NA|TRBJ2-5
CASSESAGQETQYF
TGCGCCAGCAGTGAGTCGGCGGGCCAAGAGACCCAGTACTTC
>once|TRBV9|NA|TRBJ2-1
CASSMDWEQFF
TGTGCCAGCAGCATGGACTGGGAGCAGTTCTTC
>NA|TRBV25-1|TRBD1|TRBJ1-2
CASSEGTGGGYGYTF
TGTGCCAGCAGTGAAGGGACAGGGGGAGGCTATGGCTACACCTTC
>NA|TRBV7-2|NA|TRBJ1-5
CASSGDGYQPQHF
TGTGCCAGCAGCGGGGACGGTTATCAGCCCCAGCATTTT
>NA|TRBV7-8|NA|TRBJ2-7
CASSSLSPASGLHYEQYF
TGTGCCAGCAGCTCGTTATCCCCCGCATCAGGACTACACTACGAGCAGTACTTC
>NA|TRBV5-1|NA|TRBJ1-1
CASSLGGRSEAFF
TGCGCCAGCAGCTTGGGGGGGCGAAGTGAAGCTTTCTTT
>once|TRBV5-1|NA|TRBJ1-1
CASSLPTAGTEAFF
TGCGCCAGCAGCTTGCCCACAGCGGGGACTGAAGCTTTCTTT
>NA|TRBV5-1|NA|TRBJ2-7
CASSEPTGNYEQYF
TGCGCCAGCAGCGAACCAACAGGGAACTACGAGCAGTACTTC
>NA|TRBV6-5|NA|TRBJ1-2
CASSGQEINGYTF
TGTGCCAGCAGTGGGCAGGAGATCAATGGCTACACCTTC
>NA|TRBV6-1|TRBD1|TRBJ1-1
CASNQGGAFF
TGTGCCAGCAACCAGGGGGGAGCTTTCTTT
>NA|TRBV5-4|TRBD2|TRBJ2-1
CASSLGLAAVQEQFF
TGTGCCAGCAGCTTAGGACTAGCGGCGGTACAAGAGCAGTTCTTC
>NA|TRBV5-1|TRBD1|TRBJ2-3
CASSWAGTGVLNTQYF
TGCGCCAGCAGCTGGGCCGGGACAGGGGTTTTAAATACGCAGTATTTT
>NA|TRBV7-2|NA|TRBJ2-1
CASSSGIFNEQFF
TGTGCCAGCAGCTCCGGGATTTTCAATGAGCAGTTCTTC
>NA|TRBV28|NA|TRBJ1-3
CATGGTSGNTIYF
TGTGCCACAGGAGGGACTTCTGGAAACACCATATATTTT
>NA|TRBV7-9|NA|TRBJ1-2
CASSPGMGGFYGYTF
TGTGCCAGCAGCCCCGGTATGGGGGGATTCTATGGCTACACCTTC
>NA|TRBV4-3|NA|TRBJ1-1
CASSRGEGAEAFF
TGCGCCAGCAGCCGAGGGGAGGGGGCTGAAGCTTTCTTT
>NA|TRBV5-1|TRBD1|TRBJ2-7
CASSLGTGSSSYEQYF
TGCGCCAGCAGCTTGGGGACAGGGTCAAGCTCCTACGAGCAGTACTTC
>once|TRBV10-3|NA|TRBJ1-2
CAISEPRQPYGYTF
TGTGCCATCAGTGAGCCCCGACAGCCCTATGGCTACACCTTC
>NA|TRBV18|TRBD1|TRBJ1-2
CASSPRDRDGYTF
TGTGCCAGCTCACCCCGGGACAGAGATGGCTACACCTTC
>NA|TRBV28|NA|TRBJ1-2
CASSSPTTHGYTF
TGTGCCAGCAGTTCCCCTACGACCCATGGCTACACCTTC
>NA|TRBV28|NA|TRBJ1-1
CASSLWGGLDTEAFF
TGTGCCAGCAGTTTGTGGGGGGGGCTAGACACTGAAGCTTTCTTT
>once|TRBV18|TRBD1|TRBJ1-4
CASSPTGGEKLFF
TGTGCCAGCTCACCCACAGGGGGAGAAAAACTGTTTTTT
>NA|TRBV5-1|NA|TRBJ1-1
CASSLGSGFIEAFF
TGCGCCAGCAGCTTGGGCTCAGGTTTCATTGAAGCTTTCTTT
>NA|TRBV7-2|NA|TRBJ2-2
CASSHPPNTGELFF
TGTGCCAGCAGCCATCCCCCGAACACCGGGGAGCTGTTTTTT
>once|TRBV19|TRBD2|TRBJ2-5
CASSRGGMETQYF
TGTGCCAGTAGTAGGGGAGGGATGGAGACCCAGTACTTC
>NA|TRBV28|NA|TRBJ1-2
CASLPGTLYGYTF
TGTGCCAGCTTACCGGGGACTCTCTATGGCTACACCTTC
>NA|TRBV12-5|NA|TRBJ1-6
CASGLGGYSPLHF
TGTGCTAGTGGTTTGGGGGGTTATTCACCCCTCCACTTT
>NA|TRBV7-9|NA|TRBJ1-1
CASSLESGVEAFF
TGTGCCAGCAGTTTAGAGTCGGGAGTTGAAGCTTTCTTT
>NA|TRBV19|NA|TRBJ2-3
CASVLRGRNYF
TGTGCCAGTGTCCTCAGGGGAAGGAACTATTTT
>NA|TRBV30|NA|TRBJ1-3
CAWSHTQGAGNTIYF
TGTGCCTGGTCTCATACTCAAGGGGCTGGAAACACCATATATTTT
>NA|TRBV6-1|NA|TRBJ2-3
CASSEARTTDTQYF
TGTGCCAGCAGTGAGGCTAGGACCACAGATACGCAGTATTTT
>NA|TRBV28|NA|TRBJ2-5
CASSLWSEETQYF
TGTGCCAGCAGTTTATGGTCAGAAGAGACCCAGTACTTC
>once|TRBV6-5|NA|TRBJ1-5
CASSYSQGRNQPQHF
TGTGCCAGCAGTTATTCACAGGGACGCAATCAGCCCCAGCATTTT
>NA|TRBV6-1|NA|TRBJ2-5
CASSEGQGGQGETQYF
TGTGCCAGCAGTGAAGGACAGGGAGGGCAAGGGGAGACCCAGTACTTC
>NA|TRBV29-1|TRBD1|TRBJ2-7
CSVGDRSYEQYF
TGCAGCGTTGGGGACAGGTCATACGAGCAGTACTTC
>NA|TRBV19|NA|TRBJ2-3
CASSPLVGARTDTQYF
TGTGCCAGTAGTCCTCTCGTAGGGGCCCGCACAGATACGCAGTATTTT
>NA|TRBV7-2|NA|TRBJ2-4
CASSFQAKNIQYF
TGTGCCAGCAGCTTTCAAGCCAAAAACATTCAGTACTTC
>NA|TRBV7-9|NA|TRBJ2-7
CASSTSQLTTYEQYF
TGTGCCAGCAGCACCAGCCAGTTAACTACCTACGAGCAGTACTTC
>few|TRBV4-3|NA|TRBJ1-2
CASSRDGGPGVYGYTF
TGCGCCAGCAGTCGGGACGGGGGCCCCGGGGTCTATGGCTACACCTTC
>NA|TRBV18|NA|TRBJ1-4
CASSPQRVGGTNEKLFF
TGTGCCAGCTCACCACAGAGGGTCGGGGGGACTAATGAAAAACTGTTTTTT
>NA|TRBV27|NA|TRBJ1-1
CASSSPQGNTEAFF
TGTGCCAGCAGTTCGCCTCAGGGGAACACTGAAGCTTTCTTT
>NA|TRBV13|NA|TRBJ2-3
CASSARGRGRTDTQYF
TGTGCCAGCAGCGCAAGAGGGCGGGGTCGCACAGATACGCAGTATTTT
>NA|TRBV5-1|TRBD2|TRBJ2-1
CASSLAGTSSYNEQFF
TGCGCCAGCAGCTTGGCAGGGACTAGCTCCTACAATGAGCAGTTCTTC
>NA|TRBV5-1|TRBD1|TRBJ2-4
CASSRQGAREAKNIQYF
TGCGCCAGCAGCCGACAGGGGGCGAGGGAGGCCAAAAACATTCAGTACTTC